The 23 T cell receptor beta chains below come from one sample, sequenced in a study of human T cells and chemical hapten exposure. Stated time point: patch test 2, 6 weeks after DPC sensitization. As to treatment: therapeutic diphenylcyclopropenone sensitization with weekly scalp DPC. TCRdb called the RACE reads again in MiXCR, with one record for every CDR3 protein. The profile shows roughly 380,000 distinct CDR3 sequences, around 6% of them singletons. This specimen consisted of whole blood, obtained in connection with sensitization to the hapten diphenylcyclopropenone (DPC). These TCRs come from a woman between 18 and 29 years old with alopecia areata. Some clones in this sample may be carry-over from other donors' samples.

This clonotype was detected once. At one end, the junction sequence differs from germline, possibly due to a read error. The chain has TRBV28 and TRBJ2-3; no firm D call. The CDR3 length is 12 residues. Germline values: CDR1 MDHEN, CDR2 SYDVKM. This CDR3 is CGSSLPRDTQYF. Written as DNA, the CDR3 is TGTGGCAGCAGTTTACCCCGAGATACGCAGTATTTT.

This clonotype was observed at least ten times. V usage is TRBV13 and J usage is TRBJ2-7, with 8 bases lining up with TRBD2. CDR1 PRHDT and CDR2 FYEKMQ come from the germline V gene (reference sequence). V lost 4 bases to trimming and J lost 0 bases; unmatched junction nucleotides: 8. This CDR3 contains 16 residues. This chain's CDR3 is CASSSHVAGGSYEQYF. For the CDR3, the DNA is TGTGCCAGCAGCTCACACGTCGCGGGGGGCTCCTACGAGCAGTACTTC. Complete variable domain (other parts from reference TRBV13 and TRBJ2-7): AAGVIQSPRHLIKEKRETATLKCYPIPRHDTVYWYQQGPGQDPQFLISFYEKMQSDKGSIPDRFSAQQFSDYHSELNMSSLELGDSALYFCASSSHVAGGSYEQYFGPGTRLTVT.

The CDR3: CSARTSGGNNEQFF. The CDR3 DNA follows: TGCAGTGCTAGGACTAGCGGGGGTAACAATGAGCAGTTCTTC. The rearrangement links TRBV20-1 to TRBJ2-1; 12 bases are shared with TRBD2. V lost 3 bases and J lost 5; bases outside the gene matches: 2. Germline lookup yields CDR1 DFQATT and CDR2 SNEGSKA (reference sequence). This CDR3 region has 14 residues.

This clonotype was observed many times. The chain is built from TRBV20-1 and TRBJ1-4; D not resolved. Trimming removed 5 bases at V and 0 bases at J, with 10 bases between. The CDR3 spans 14 residues. Per the germline V gene, CDR1 is DFQATT and CDR2 is SNEGSKA (reference sequence). The CDR3 DNA follows: TGCAGTGCTGAGACGCTAGCAACTAATGAAAAACTGTTTTTT. It specifies CSAETLATNEKLFF.

This clonotype was seen many times. The rearrangement links TRBV12-3 or TRBV12-4 to TRBJ1-2; D unclear. V was shortened by 3 bases and J by 0 bases, with 5 bases between the two germline ends. This CDR3 region has 13 residues. CDR3 nucleotides: TGTGCCAGCAGTTTCGGACCTAACTATGGCTACACCTTC. Protein sequence: CASSFGPNYGYTF.

The chain is built from TRBV20-1 and TRBJ2-1, with D hard to call. The V end was cut by 0 bases, the J end by 1 base, with 10 bases between. The CDR3 is 15 residues long. Germline CDR1 DFQATT, CDR2 SNEGSKA (reference sequence). Here the CDR3 DNA reads TGCAGTGCTAGAGATCCAAACTATTCCTACAATGAGCAGTTCTTC. Its protein product is CSARDPNYSYNEQFF.

The chain links TRBV27 to TRBJ1-5; D is possibly TRBD1 (5 bases). The CDR3 is made up of 17 amino acids. The germline gives CDR1 MNHEY, CDR2 SMNVEV (reference sequence). V was trimmed by 0 bases and J by 1 base, leaving 13 bases between them. The CDR3 spells CASSLSTLPGSNQPQHF. CDR3 DNA sequence: TGTGCCAGCAGTTTATCGACCCTTCCAGGGAGCAATCAGCCCCAGCATTTT.

This clonotype was counted many times. The rearrangement links TRBV6-5 to TRBJ1-1; D ambiguous. The germline gives CDR1 MNHEY, CDR2 SVGAGI. V lost 8 bases and J 6 bases, leaving 16 bases between the germline ends. The CDR3 runs to 13 residues. DNA for the CDR3: TGTGCCAGCGGAGACCGGGTTGGGGCTGAAGCTTTCTTT. Residues: CASGDRVGAEAFF.

This clonotype was recorded a few times. The V and J genes are TRBV10-3 and TRBJ2-5; D call uncertain. CDR3 length: 12 amino acids. With 6 bases removed from V and 0 bases from J, the gap between germline ends came to 5 bases. Germline loops: CDR1 ENHRY, CDR2 SYGVKD. As DNA, the CDR3 is TGTGCCATCAGACACGACCAAGAGACCCAGTACTTC. Its translation is CAIRHDQETQYF.

In this sample, this clonotype turned up many times. The chain combines TRBV20-1 with TRBJ1-5, with TRBD1 identical over 9 bases. The CDR3 is made up of 13 amino acids. The V gene end was trimmed by 7 bases and the J gene end by 7 bases; junction bases not matched to a gene: 8. From germline, CDR1 is DFQATT and CDR2 SNEGSKA (reference sequence). CDR3 sequence: CSVSQGAEQPQHF. The CDR3 DNA sequence: TGCAGTGTTTCACAGGGGGCAGAGCAGCCCCAGCATTTT.

There are many counts of this clonotype. The genes are TRBV5-5 and TRBJ1-2; no clear D. Germline V gene lookup returns CDR1 SGHKS and CDR2 YYEKEE (reference sequence). This CDR3 is 15 amino acids long. V lost 0 bases, J lost 5 bases, and 14 bases lay in between. The CDR3 loop is CASSLEGFGVYGYTF. CDR3 DNA sequence: TGTGCCAGCAGCTTGGAGGGTTTTGGTGTTTATGGCTACACCTTC.

The genes are TRBV5-6 and TRBJ2-1, with 13 positions matching TRBD2. The CDR3 covers 17 residues. The germline V gene has CDR1 SGHDT and CDR2 YYEEEE. With V trimmed by 4 bases and J by 5 bases, 9 bases remained unmatched. CDR3 in DNA: TGTGCCAGCAGCCCGACTAGCGGGGGGATCCCCCACAATGAGCAGTTCTTC. It is translated as CASSPTSGGIPHNEQFF. The full variable domain, completed using reference TRBV5-6 and TRBJ2-1, is DAGVTQSPTHLIKTRGQQVTLRCSPKSGHDTVSWYQQALGQGPQFIFQYYEEEERQRGNFPDRFSGHQFPNYSSELNVNALLLGDSALYLCASSPTSGGIPHNEQFFGPGTRLTVL.

The chain recombines TRBV6-1 with TRBJ1-5; D unresolved. V was cut by 4 bases and J by 5 bases, with 6 bases left in between. Germline-derived CDR1 and CDR2 are MNHNS and SASEGT. CDR3 length: 12 amino acids. The CDR3, as DNA: TGTGCCAGCAGTGCCACGTATCAGCCCCAGCATTTT. Amino acids: CASSATYQPQHF.

This clonotype has ten or more counts. The chain is built from TRBV2 and TRBJ1-5; D gene ambiguous. V lost 6 bases and J lost 0, with 6 bases in between. The CDR3 spans 13 residues. In germline, CDR1 is SNHLY, CDR2 FYNNEI. The CDR3 sequence: CASSANSNQPQHF. The CDR3, as DNA: TGTGCCAGCAGCGCGAATAGCAATCAGCCCCAGCATTTT. Full variable domain (rest looked up from reference TRBV2 and TRBJ1-5): EPEVTQTPSHQVTQMGQEVILRCVPISNHLYFYWYRQILGQKVEFLVSFYNNEISEKSEIFDDQFSVERPDGSNFTLKIRSTKLEDSAMYFCASSANSNQPQHFGDGTRLSIL.

This clonotype was counted many times. The chain's CDR3 is CASSQPAVNTEAFF. CDR3 nucleotides: TGCGCCAGCAGCCAGCCAGCGGTCAACACTGAAGCTTTCTTT. This chain uses TRBV4-1 with TRBJ1-1; D remains ambiguous. The CDR3 spans 14 residues. Germline CDR1 and CDR2: MGHRA and YSYEKL. With 3 bases removed from V and 2 bases from J, the gap between germline ends came to 10 bases.

This clonotype was observed many times. The rearrangement links TRBV20-1 to TRBJ1-1; D is perhaps TRBD1 (6 bases). The germline CDR1 and CDR2 sequences are DFQATT and SNEGSKA (reference sequence). The CDR3 has 11 amino acids. With 5 bases removed from V and 5 bases from J, the gap between germline ends came to 9 bases. CDR3 sequence: CSAPQGTEAFF. Here the CDR3 DNA reads TGCAGTGCTCCTCAGGGGACTGAAGCTTTCTTT.

The chain combines TRBV7-2 with TRBJ2-4; D assignment may be TRBD1 or TRBD2 (5 bases each). The length of the CDR3 is 14 residues. Germline lookup yields CDR1 SGHTA and CDR2 FQGNSA. Trimming took 5 bases from V and 7 from J, leaving 15 bases between them. The CDR3 spells CASSPMRGLNIQYF. The CDR3 nucleotides are TGTGCCAGCAGCCCGATGAGGGGATTGAACATTCAGTACTTC.

Points on this clonotype: A much larger clone sits a single nucleotide away, making a read error possible. The V gene is TRBV21-1, the J gene TRBJ1-4. TRBV21-1 is listed as a pseudogene. This CDR3 has 17 amino acids. CDR3 amino acids: CASSKGDAESPNEKLFF. CDR3 bases: TGTGCCAGCAGCAAAGGGGACGCCGAGTCCCCAAATGAAAAACTGTTTTTT.

This clonotype showed up just a few times. The chain joins TRBV2 to TRBJ1-1; D is uncertain. This CDR3 region has 13 residues. Germline CDR1 and CDR2: SNHLY and FYNNEI. Trimming pared 3 bases from V and 10 bases from J, leaving 15 bases between. CDR3 in amino acids: CASSDGPVLGAFF. CDR3 coding DNA: TGTGCCAGCAGTGACGGCCCAGTCCTGGGAGCTTTCTTT.

In its sample, this clonotype was seen many times. The chain recombines TRBV5-1 with TRBJ1-1; no reliable D call. This CDR3 has 11 amino acids. Trimming cost V 0 bases and J 8 bases, with 5 bases left between them. Germline CDR1 is SGHRS and CDR2 is YFSETQ. CDR3 bases: TGCGCCAGCAGCTTGGCTAGCGAAGCTTTCTTT. Amino acids: CASSLASEAFF.

Only a few counts were recorded for this clonotype. The V and J genes are TRBV20-1 and TRBJ1-6, with D unresolved. This CDR3 has 12 residues. From germline, CDR1 is DFQATT and CDR2 SNEGSKA (reference sequence). Trimming stripped 2 bases from V and 9 bases from J, with 8 bases between. CDR3 bases: TGCAGTGCTAGACCGGACGGTTCACCCCTCCACTTT. This sequence encodes CSARPDGSPLHF.

This clonotype showed up many times. This rearrangement joins TRBV6-6 to TRBJ1-1; no reliable D call. This CDR3 region has 14 residues. Trimming removed 0 bases from V and 4 bases from J, with 9 bases in between. The germline V gene encodes CDR1 MNHNY and CDR2 SVGAGI (reference sequence). In nucleotides, the CDR3 is TGTGCCAGCAGTTACTCAGTTGGGTTCACTGAAGCTTTCTTT. Translated, it gives CASSYSVGFTEAFF.

The V gene is TRBV2, the J gene TRBJ2-2, with D unclear. The ends were cut back, 6 bases at V and 0 bases at J, with 17 bases in the middle. The CDR3 has 17 residues. Germline-derived CDR1 and CDR2 are SNHLY and FYNNEI. The CDR3 region is CASSENTNTANTGELFF. The CDR3 bases are TGTGCCAGCAGCGAGAATACAAATACCGCGAACACCGGGGAGCTGTTTTTT. Variable domain in full (rest from reference TRBV2 and TRBJ2-2): EPEVTQTPSHQVTQMGQEVILRCVPISNHLYFYWYRQILGQKVEFLVSFYNNEISEKSEIFDDQFSVERPDGSNFTLKIRSTKLEDSAMYFCASSENTNTANTGELFFGEGSRLTVL.